The next 26 T cell receptor beta chains were all read from a single sample in a study of blood T cell repertoires in COVID-19. Profiled with immunoSEQ multiplex PCR; TCRdb holds only in-frame clones, not every one. The sample has 170,000 or so clones, approximately 85% seen once; the top ten hold more than 5.5%. Sequencing was done on a sample of PBMCs or T cells enriched from blood (not recorded which). The receptors derive from a man in his forties who had recovered from COVID-19.

V is TRBV7-3 and J is TRBJ2-1; 7 bases map to TRBD2. The CDR3 extends over 17 amino acids. Unmatched junction bases numbered 13, after V lost 5 bases and J lost 3 bases. Germline assignment: CDR1 SGHTA and CDR2 FQGTGA. The CDR3 spells CASSPTPPGLNYNEQFF. The CDR3 DNA reads TGTGCCAGCAGCCCTACACCCCCGGGACTAAACTACAATGAGCAGTTCTTC.

The genes are TRBV5-1 and TRBJ1-5; TRBD1 is a possible D gene (5 bases). Germline V gives CDR1 SGHRS, CDR2 YFSETQ. This CDR3 contains 15 residues. Trimming pared 3 bases from V and 4 bases from J, leaving 14 bases between. The CDR3 reads CASSSEGLRNQPQHF. CDR3 nucleotides: TGCGCCAGCAGCTCGGAGGGACTGAGGAATCAGCCCCAGCATTTT.

The chain couples TRBV29-1 to TRBJ2-1, with 9 bases matching TRBD2. This CDR3 contains 11 residues. V lost 7 bases, J lost 9 bases, and 4 bases stayed unmatched. The germline gives CDR1 SQVTM, CDR2 ANQGSEA. CDR3 sequence: CSALTSGEQFF. The CDR3 DNA reads TGCAGCGCTCTGACTAGCGGTGAGCAGTTCTTC.

The V call is TRBV5-1, the J call TRBJ2-1; 12 nucleotides align to TRBD2. After removal of 0 bases from V and 8 bases from J, the junction contained 6 bases not matched to a gene. Germline CDR1 reads SGHRS; CDR2 reads YFSETQ. CDR3 size: 16 residues. DNA for the CDR3: TGCGCCAGCAGCTTGGATATGACTAGCGGGAGCTATGAGCAGTTCTTC. Protein sequence: CASSLDMTSGSYEQFF.

The genes are TRBV5-1 and TRBJ2-7, with D maybe TRBD2 (5 bases). The V end was cut by 7 bases, the J end by 2 bases, with 16 bases between. This CDR3 contains 14 residues. Per the germline V gene, CDR1 is SGHRS and CDR2 is YFSETQ. DNA of the CDR3: TGCGCCAGCGGCGAAACTACCGGGGCCTACGAGCAGTACTTC. This gives the protein CASGETTGAYEQYF.

The chain couples TRBV30 to TRBJ2-7; 8 bases map to TRBD1. The germline V gene has CDR1 GTSNPN and CDR2 SVGIG (reference sequence). This CDR3 region has 15 residues. The CDR3 bases are TGTTCGGCCAGGGGGCGTTTGCCGGCTTCCTACGAGCAGTACTTC. Amino acid sequence: CSARGRLPASYEQYF. Looking up the rest from reference TRBV30 and TRBJ2-7 gives the full variable domain: SQTIHQWPATLVQPVGSPLSLECTVEGTSNPNLYWYRQAAGRGLQLLFYSVGIGQISSEVPQNLSASRPQDRQFILSSKKLLLSDSGFYLCSARGRLPASYEQYFGPGTRLTVT.

The CDR3 sequence is CASSSTGTEAFF. As DNA, the CDR3 is TGTGCCAGCAGTTCAACAGGCACTGAAGCTTTCTTT. The chain links TRBV28 to TRBJ1-1; D is possibly TRBD1 (5 bases). CDR1 is MDHEN and CDR2 is SYDVKM in the germline V gene. V lost 4 bases, J lost 4 bases, and 7 bases lay in between. This CDR3 is 12 amino acids long.

The V gene is TRBV19, the J gene TRBJ2-6; 8 bases agree with TRBD1. Germline V gene sequence: CDR1 LNHDA, CDR2 SQIVND (reference sequence). CDR3 length equals 18 residues. V trimming: 9 bases; J trimming: 4 bases; junction bases outside the gene matches: 17. The CDR3 DNA follows: TGTGCCAGCAAGGGGGACAGGTCGAGTCTGGACGGGGCCAACGTCCTGACTTTC. Translating it yields CASKGDRSSLDGANVLTF.

This clone was seen just once. V is TRBV5-1 and J is TRBJ1-2, with TRBD1 identical over 9 bases. J was trimmed by 6 bases and V by 4 bases; bases with no gene match: 7. Germline assignment: CDR1 SGHRS and CDR2 YFSETQ. The CDR3 runs to 14 residues. CDR3 nucleotides: TGCGCCAGCAGCGTCCGGGACAGGGTGGATGGCTACACCTTC. This gives the protein CASSVRDRVDGYTF.

The rearrangement joins TRBV27 to TRBJ2-7, with D maybe TRBD1 (6 bases). The V end lost 7 bases, the J end lost 0 bases, and 16 bases lay between the germline ends. CDR1 and CDR2 from the germline V gene are MNHEY and SMNVEV (reference sequence). There are 15 residues in the CDR3. The CDR3 DNA reads as TGTGCCAGCAAAGGGGGATCTGGCAACTCCTACGAGCAGTACTTC. Its protein product is CASKGGSGNSYEQYF.

The DNA of the CDR3 is TGCGCCAGCAGTCAATCGGGGCAGGGGGCGTCCCGTCAGCCCCAGCATTTT. Amino acids: CASSQSGQGASRQPQHF. This rearrangement joins TRBV23-1 to TRBJ1-5; 8 bases align to TRBD1. TRBV23-1 is known as an ORF, though its function is uncertain. The ends lost 0 bases at V and 6 bases at J; junction bases unmatched: 10. The CDR3 sequence is 17 residues long.

This chain links TRBV5-1 with TRBJ2-1; D not certain. V was clipped by 1 base and J by 4 bases, with 3 bases between them. Per the germline V gene, CDR1 is SGHRS and CDR2 is YFSETQ. CDR3 length equals 12 residues. The DNA for the CDR3 is TGCGCCAGCAGCTTGCAGTACAATGAGCAGTTCTTC. It specifies CASSLQYNEQFF.

In DNA, the CDR3 is TGTGCCAGCAGCTTAGTAGGAGGTGCCGGGGAGCTGTTTTTT. It translates to CASSLVGGAGELFF. The chain is built from TRBV13 and TRBJ2-2; TRBD2 is a possible D gene (5 bases). The ends were cut back, 1 base at V and 6 bases at J, with 9 bases in the middle. Germline values: CDR1 PRHDT, CDR2 FYEKMQ (reference sequence). This CDR3 is 14 amino acids long.

This sequence joins TRBV6-6 and TRBJ2-2, with D maybe TRBD1 (6 bases). Germline V gives CDR1 MNHNY, CDR2 SVGAGI (reference sequence). Trimming took 4 bases from V and 8 from J, leaving 14 bases between them. CDR3 length: 14 residues. CDR3 bases: TGTGCCAGCAGTTCGACAGGAGGTCGGGGGGAGCTGTTTTTT. This gives the protein CASSSTGGRGELFF.

V is TRBV11-2 and J is TRBJ2-2; 7 bases fit TRBD1. Trimming removed 3 bases from V and 3 bases from J; junction bases left unmatched: 4. From germline, CDR1 is SGHAT and CDR2 FQNNGV. The CDR3 runs 15 residues. This chain's CDR3 is CASSFFTGDTGELFF. In DNA, the CDR3 is TGTGCCAGCAGCTTCTTCACAGGGGACACCGGGGAGCTGTTTTTT.

J is TRBJ1-1 and V is TRBV9, with TRBD1 matching 7 bases. The germline CDR1 and CDR2 sequences are SGDLS and YYNGEE. V shed 0 bases, J shed 3 bases, and the junction held 5 bases outside the gene matches. The CDR3 loop spans 15 amino acids. CDR3 nucleotide sequence: TGTGCCAGCAGCGTAGCTCCAGGGGGTGACACTGAAGCTTTCTTT. Translated, it gives CASSVAPGGDTEAFF. Supplemented by reference TRBV9 and TRBJ1-1, the full variable domain reads DSGVTQTPKHLITATGQRVTLRCSPRSGDLSVYWYQQSLDQGLQFLIQYYNGEERAKGNILERFSAQQFPDLHSELNLSSLELGDSALYFCASSVAPGGDTEAFFGQGTRLTVV.

The rearrangement links TRBV19 to TRBJ2-7; 9 bases are a match to TRBD1. Germline V gene data show CDR1 as LNHDA and CDR2 as SQIVND (reference sequence). V was clipped by 3 bases and J by 2 bases; unmatched bases: 5. This CDR3 is 15 amino acids long. CDR3 DNA: TGTGCCAGTAGTATGTCCCGGGACAGGGCCTACGAGCAGTACTTC. It translates to CASSMSRDRAYEQYF.

The genes are TRBV6-5 and TRBJ1-5; D may be TRBD1 (6 bases). Germline-derived CDR1 and CDR2 are MNHEY and SVGAGI. The CDR3 length is 15 residues. V lost 7 bases to trimming and J lost 3 bases, with 16 bases between them. DNA of the CDR3: TGTGCCAGCAAGGGGGGGGCAGGGGTCAATCAGCCCCAGCATTTT. Amino acid sequence: CASKGGAGVNQPQHF.

The genes are TRBV30 and TRBJ1-1; D is perhaps TRBD1 (6 bases). Trimming cost V 4 bases and J 3 bases, with 9 bases left between them. CDR3 length equals 12 residues. Germline CDR1 and CDR2: GTSNPN and SVGIG (reference sequence). CDR3 sequence (DNA): TGTGCCTGGACATCAGGGGACACTGAAGCTTTCTTT. It codes for CAWTSGDTEAFF.

This rearrangement joins TRBV6-5 to TRBJ2-5; TRBD2 is a possible D gene (6 bases). Germline CDR1 is MNHEY and CDR2 is SVGAGI. V lost 6 bases to trimming and J lost 5 bases, with 10 bases between them. The CDR3 runs 12 residues. This CDR3 reads CASRGRGETQYF. The CDR3, as DNA: TGTGCCAGCAGGGGCCGGGGGGAGACCCAGTACTTC.

The genes are TRBV6-5 and TRBJ1-2, with 8 positions matching TRBD1. CDR1 is MNHEY and CDR2 is SVGAGI in the germline V gene. The length of the CDR3 is 16 residues. V shed 2 bases, J shed 7 bases, and the junction held 12 bases outside the gene matches. CDR3 amino acids: CASSYGATGVIGGYTF. CDR3 in DNA: TGTGCCAGCAGTTACGGGGCGACAGGGGTAATCGGTGGCTACACCTTC.

This chain uses TRBV19 with TRBJ1-5; no reliable D call. Trimming removed 3 bases from V and 5 bases from J, with 8 bases in between. The CDR3 is 13 amino acids. Germline V gene data show CDR1 as LNHDA and CDR2 as SQIVND (reference sequence). The CDR3 nucleotides are TGTGCCAGTAGTATCTTGGAGGATCAGCCCCAGCATTTT. This translates into CASSILEDQPQHF.

This clone occurred once. The J gene is TRBJ2-2, the V gene TRBV27, with D perhaps matching TRBD1 (6 bases). The CDR3 contains 16 residues. V gave up 1 base and J gave up 0 bases, with 9 bases separating them. Germline V gene sequence: CDR1 MNHEY, CDR2 SMNVEV (reference sequence). The CDR3 sequence: CASSLFAGANTGELFF. As DNA, the CDR3 is TGTGCCAGCAGTTTATTTGCAGGGGCGAACACCGGGGAGCTGTTTTTT.

V is TRBV7-3 and J is TRBJ1-3; D is undetermined. CDR1 and CDR2 from the germline V gene are SGHTA and FQGTGA. V was cut by 6 bases and J by 1 base, with 13 bases left in between. The CDR3 is 15 residues long. The CDR3 is CASSPGGSSGNTIYF. The CDR3 DNA reads as TGTGCCAGCAGTCCGGGTGGTTCTTCTGGAAACACCATATATTTT.

The chain has TRBV27 and TRBJ2-7; D uncertain. V was shortened by 6 bases and J by 3 bases, with 15 bases between the two germline ends. The CDR3 runs 14 residues. Germline V gene lookup returns CDR1 MNHEY and CDR2 SMNVEV (reference sequence). The DNA of the CDR3 is TGTGCCAGCAGCTCCCGACCGGGTGGCTACGAGCAGTACTTC. Its translation: CASSSRPGGYEQYF.

CDR3 nucleotide sequence: TGTGCCAGCAGTCAACCTGGAATGACAGGCGGGAGGGAAAAACTGTTTTTT. It codes for CASSQPGMTGGREKLFF. The chain combines TRBV2 with TRBJ1-4; D is possibly TRBD1 (6 bases). The germline gives CDR1 SNHLY, CDR2 FYNNEI. Trimming cost V 5 bases and J 8 bases, with 24 bases left between them. CDR3 length equals 17 residues.